The 8 T cell receptor beta chains below all came from one sample that was sequenced in a study of blood T cell repertoires in COVID-19. Libraries were prepared by immunoSEQ multiplex PCR; TCRdb keeps only in-frame clonotypes and omits some of them. The sample shows around 20,000 clones, about 87% of them seen only once. Sequenced material: PBMCs or T cells enriched from blood (not recorded which). The receptors here all came from a woman under 40 who had recovered from COVID-19.

The rearrangement uses TRBV10-3 and TRBJ2-7, with 7 bases matching TRBD1. The germline V gene has CDR1 ENHRY and CDR2 SYGVKD. This CDR3 comprises 15 residues. The trim removed 0 bases at V and 4 bases at J, leaving 6 bases unmatched. The CDR3 region has the DNA TGTGCCATCAGTGAGTCGACAGGGATCGGGTACGAGCAGTACTTC. Protein: CAISESTGIGYEQYF.

J is TRBJ1-5 and V is TRBV19, with D possibly matching TRBD1 (6 bases). Germline CDR1 reads LNHDA; CDR2 reads SQIVND (reference sequence). The germline V and J ends were trimmed by 0 bases and 6 bases, with 21 bases remaining between them. The CDR3 runs 18 residues. CDR3 in DNA: TGTGCCAGTAGTATAGATCATTTAAGCGGGGTAGGGGGTCAGCCCCAGCATTTT. It yields the protein CASSIDHLSGVGGQPQHF.

The chain links TRBV7-2 to TRBJ1-2; D perhaps matches TRBD1 (6 bases). Germline-derived CDR1 and CDR2 are SGHTA and FQGNSA. This CDR3 has 15 amino acids. V shed 3 bases and J shed 0 bases, with 11 bases lying between them. CDR3 residues: CASSFGQRANYGYTF. The CDR3 coding sequence is TGTGCCAGCAGCTTCGGACAGAGGGCTAACTATGGCTACACCTTC.

The rearrangement uses TRBV30 and TRBJ1-2; D is possibly TRBD1 (6 bases). CDR3 size: 13 residues. The V gene lost 1 base and the J gene lost 9 bases, with 15 bases spanning the gap. Germline-derived CDR1 and CDR2 are GTSNPN and SVGIG (reference sequence). DNA for the CDR3: TGTGCCTGGAGTGCTACAGGGAAGGTTAGCTACACCTTC. It translates to CAWSATGKVSYTF.

The gene calls are TRBV7-2 and TRBJ2-5; 9 bases map to TRBD2. Per the germline V gene, CDR1 is SGHTA and CDR2 is FQGNSA. The CDR3 is 13 residues long. V shed 4 bases and J 5 bases; nucleotides not matched to a gene: 2. CDR3 protein: CASSYGLAETQYF. As DNA, the CDR3 is TGTGCCAGCAGCTATGGACTAGCGGAGACCCAGTACTTC.

This clone was observed once. The V call is TRBV12-3 or TRBV12-4, the J call TRBJ1-2; D unclear. The CDR3 runs 13 residues. Trimming removed 3 bases at V and 8 bases at J, with 13 bases between. The CDR3 protein is CASSLVSREGYTF. Written as DNA, the CDR3 is TGTGCCAGCAGTTTGGTCTCAAGGGAGGGCTACACCTTC.

J is TRBJ2-7 and V is TRBV29-1; D is ambiguous. V was shortened by 6 bases and J by 3 bases, with 6 bases between the two germline ends. The germline V gene encodes CDR1 SQVTM and CDR2 ANQGSEA. CDR3 length: 10 amino acids. CDR3 nucleotide sequence: TGCAGCGTATCCAACTACGAGCAGTACTTC. Protein: CSVSNYEQYF.

The chain carries TRBV5-4 and TRBJ2-2, with 11 bases matching TRBD2. Per germline, CDR1 SGHNT and CDR2 YYREEE (reference sequence). This CDR3 has 17 amino acids. V gave up 0 bases and J gave up 5 bases; unmatched junction bases: 6. CDR3 region: CASSLALAGGRTGELFF. DNA of the CDR3: TGTGCCAGCAGCTTGGCCCTAGCGGGGGGTCGAACCGGGGAGCTGTTTTTT.